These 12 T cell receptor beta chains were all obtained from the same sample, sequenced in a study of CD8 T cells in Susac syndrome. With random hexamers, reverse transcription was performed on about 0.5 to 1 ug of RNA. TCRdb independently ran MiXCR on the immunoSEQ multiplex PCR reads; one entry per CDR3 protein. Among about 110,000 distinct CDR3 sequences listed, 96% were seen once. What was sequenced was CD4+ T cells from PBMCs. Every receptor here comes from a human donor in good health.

CDR3 amino acids: CASSLGLQNTEAFF. DNA for the CDR3: TGCGCCAGCAGCTTGGGTCTTCAGAACACTGAAGCTTTCTTT. The gene calls are TRBV5-1 and TRBJ1-1, with D uncertain. V was cut by 0 bases and J by 1 base, with 7 bases left in between. The CDR3 is made up of 14 amino acids. Germline V gene sequence: CDR1 SGHRS, CDR2 YFSETQ.

CDR3 DNA: TGCGCCAGCAGCCAAGAATGGCAGACGACTCTCTACGAGCAGTACTTC. Amino acid sequence: CASSQEWQTTLYEQYF. V and J are TRBV4-3 and TRBJ2-7, with D hard to call. Trimming left V 0 bases short and J 3 bases short, with 15 bases between. Germline V gene data show CDR1 as LGHNA and CDR2 as YSLEER. The CDR3 is 16 residues long.

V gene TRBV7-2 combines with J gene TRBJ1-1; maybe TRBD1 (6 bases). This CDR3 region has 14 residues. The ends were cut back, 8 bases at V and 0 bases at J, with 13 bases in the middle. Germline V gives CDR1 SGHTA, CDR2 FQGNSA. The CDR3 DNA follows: TGTGCCAGCCTCCGGGACATCCTGAACACTGAAGCTTTCTTT. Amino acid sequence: CASLRDILNTEAFF. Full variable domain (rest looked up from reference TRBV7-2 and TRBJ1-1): GAGVSQSPSNKVTEKGKDVELRCDPISGHTALYWYRQSLGQGLEFLIYFQGNSAPDKSGLPSDRFSAERTGGSVSTLTIQRTQQEDSAVYLCASLRDILNTEAFFGQGTRLTVV.

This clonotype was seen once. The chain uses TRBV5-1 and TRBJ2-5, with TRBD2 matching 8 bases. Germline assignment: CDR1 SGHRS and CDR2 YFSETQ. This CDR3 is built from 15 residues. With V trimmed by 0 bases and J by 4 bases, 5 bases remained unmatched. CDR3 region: CASSLELADRETQYF. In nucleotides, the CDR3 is TGCGCCAGCAGCTTGGAACTAGCGGATAGAGAGACCCAGTACTTC.

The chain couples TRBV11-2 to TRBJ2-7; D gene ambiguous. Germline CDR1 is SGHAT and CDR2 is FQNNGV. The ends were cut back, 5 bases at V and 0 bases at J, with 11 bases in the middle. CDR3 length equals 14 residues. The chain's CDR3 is CASSPTIPSYEQYF. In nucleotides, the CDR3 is TGTGCCAGCAGCCCCACAATTCCCTCCTACGAGCAGTACTTC. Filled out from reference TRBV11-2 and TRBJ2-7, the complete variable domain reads EAGVAQSPRYKIIEKRQSVAFWCNPISGHATLYWYQQILGQGPKLLIQFQNNGVVDDSQLPKDRFSAERLKGVDSTLKIQPAKLEDSAVYLCASSPTIPSYEQYFGPGTRLTVT.

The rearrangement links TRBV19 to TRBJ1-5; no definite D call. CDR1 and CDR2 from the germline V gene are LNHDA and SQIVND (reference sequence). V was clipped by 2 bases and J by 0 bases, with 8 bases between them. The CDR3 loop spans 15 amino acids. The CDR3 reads CASSIQSISNQPQHF. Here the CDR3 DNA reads TGTGCCAGTAGTATACAGAGCATTAGCAATCAGCCCCAGCATTTT.

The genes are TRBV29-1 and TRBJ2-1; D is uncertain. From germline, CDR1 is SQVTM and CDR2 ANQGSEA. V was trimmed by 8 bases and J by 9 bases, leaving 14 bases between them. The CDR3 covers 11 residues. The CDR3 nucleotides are TGCAGCCCCGGGTCCCCCACTGAGCAGTTCTTC. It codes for CSPGSPTEQFF.

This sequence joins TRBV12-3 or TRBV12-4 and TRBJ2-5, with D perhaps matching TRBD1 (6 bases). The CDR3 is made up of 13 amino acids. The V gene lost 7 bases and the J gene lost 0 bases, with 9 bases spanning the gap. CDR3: CASKQGHQETQYF. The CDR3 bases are TGTGCCAGCAAACAGGGCCACCAAGAGACCCAGTACTTC.

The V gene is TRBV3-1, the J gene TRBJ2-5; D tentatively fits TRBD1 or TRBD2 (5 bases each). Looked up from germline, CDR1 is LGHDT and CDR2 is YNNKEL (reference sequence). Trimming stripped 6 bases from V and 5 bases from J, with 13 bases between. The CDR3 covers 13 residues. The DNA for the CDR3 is TGTGCCAGCAGAAGGGAGTGGGGGGAGACCCAGTACTTC. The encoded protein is CASRREWGETQYF.

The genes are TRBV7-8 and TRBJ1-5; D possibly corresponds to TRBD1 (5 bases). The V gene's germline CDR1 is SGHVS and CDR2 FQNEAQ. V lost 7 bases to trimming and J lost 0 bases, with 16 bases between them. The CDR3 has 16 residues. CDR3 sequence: CASTIGGVNSNQPQHF. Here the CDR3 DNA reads TGTGCCAGCACCATCGGGGGAGTGAATAGCAATCAGCCCCAGCATTTT.

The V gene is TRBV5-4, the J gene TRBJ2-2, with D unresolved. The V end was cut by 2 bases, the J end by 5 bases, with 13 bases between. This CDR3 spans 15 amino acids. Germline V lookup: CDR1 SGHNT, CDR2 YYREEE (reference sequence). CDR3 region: CASSLLQSATGELFF. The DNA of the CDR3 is TGTGCCAGCAGCTTACTACAGTCCGCGACCGGGGAGCTGTTTTTT.

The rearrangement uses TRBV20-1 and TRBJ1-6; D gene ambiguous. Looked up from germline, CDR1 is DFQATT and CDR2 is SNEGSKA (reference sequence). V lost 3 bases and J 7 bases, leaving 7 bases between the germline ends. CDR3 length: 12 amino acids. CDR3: CSASWVNSPLHF. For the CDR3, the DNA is TGCAGTGCTAGTTGGGTGAATTCACCCCTCCACTTT.